A single sample gave rise to the 30 T cell receptor beta chains below, sequenced in a study of T cells in localized non-small cell lung cancer. Assay: immunoSEQ multiplex PCR; the TCRdb copy retains only in-frame clones and omits some. The profile shows 950 to 1,100 clones, roughly 22% of them singletons. The specimen comprised lung tumor tissue, sampled before any cancer treatment. These receptors were obtained from a male donor at least 60 years old with stage I squamous cell lung carcinoma.

V gene TRBV11-3 combines with J gene TRBJ1-1; D might be TRBD1 (5 bases). Deletions cut 0 bases from V and 0 bases from J, with 14 bases between. This CDR3 is built from 17 residues. Germline lookup yields CDR1 SGHNT and CDR2 YENEEA. The CDR3 coding sequence is TGTGCCAGCAGCTTAGATGGTAGACAGCGGGTGAACACTGAAGCTTTCTTT. Its protein product is CASSLDGRQRVNTEAFF.

This clone has just one count. CDR3 amino acids: CASSLPRGQDEKLFF. Here the CDR3 DNA reads TGCGCCAGCAGCTTGCCCAGGGGGCAAGATGAAAAACTGTTTTTT. The V call is TRBV5-1, the J call TRBJ1-4, with 8 bases lining up with TRBD1. The CDR3 is 15 amino acids. Per germline, CDR1 SGHRS and CDR2 YFSETQ. The J segment lost 6 bases and the V segment lost 1 base, leaving 5 bases of the junction unmatched.

This clone was detected only a few times. The chain couples TRBV19 to TRBJ2-3; TRBD1 matches at 7 bases. From germline, CDR1 is LNHDA and CDR2 SQIVND (reference sequence). With 7 bases clipped from V and 6 bases from J, the junction kept 7 bases outside the gene matches. The CDR3 is 13 residues long. In nucleotides, the CDR3 is TGTGCCAGTACCCCGGACAGGCTCGATACGCAGTATTTT. Translating it yields CASTPDRLDTQYF.

The V gene is TRBV19, the J gene TRBJ2-1; 8 bases agree with TRBD2. V shed 2 bases and J 2 bases; nucleotides not matched to a gene: 2. The CDR3 is 15 residues long. Germline CDR1 reads LNHDA; CDR2 reads SQIVND (reference sequence). CDR3 DNA sequence: TGTGCCAGTAGTATATCACTAGCGGCCTACAATGAGCAGTTCTTC. Its protein product is CASSISLAAYNEQFF.

There are a few counts of this clone. The DNA for the CDR3 is TGTGCCAGCAGCGGGCCGGGGGGCGGTCAGCCCCAGCATTTT. Translating gives CASSGPGGGQPQHF. The chain carries TRBV9 and TRBJ1-5; D perhaps matches TRBD1 (6 bases). V lost 3 bases, J lost 6 bases, and 13 bases lay in between. CDR3 length equals 14 residues. Germline assignment: CDR1 SGDLS and CDR2 YYNGEE.

This clone has just one count. The V and J genes are TRBV18 and TRBJ1-6; 7 bases align to TRBD1. V was pared by 2 bases and J by 8 bases, with 12 bases of the junction left unmatched. This CDR3 has 17 amino acids. Germline loops: CDR1 KGHSH, CDR2 LQKENI. CDR3 nucleotides: TGTGCCAGCTCACCAGCCAACCGGGACAGATTCGATTCACCCCTCCACTTT. It translates to CASSPANRDRFDSPLHF.

This clone was observed a handful of times. The V call is TRBV9, the J call TRBJ1-1; D not resolved. V shed 4 bases and J shed 2 bases, with 12 bases lying between them. The germline gives CDR1 SGDLS, CDR2 YYNGEE. The CDR3 consists of 14 residues. This CDR3 reads CASSFGRGNTEAFF. CDR3 DNA sequence: TGTGCCAGCAGCTTTGGGCGAGGAAACACTGAAGCTTTCTTT.

The chain has TRBV11-3 and TRBJ1-1; D is possibly TRBD1 (6 bases). Germline CDR1 and CDR2: SGHNT and YENEEA. The CDR3 sequence is 16 residues long. V shed 3 bases and J shed 0 bases, with 14 bases lying between them. The CDR3 reads CASSLYGRGMNTEAFF. CDR3 DNA: TGTGCCAGCAGCTTGTATGGCAGGGGAATGAACACTGAAGCTTTCTTT.

This clone was counted between two and nine times. The V call is TRBV11-3, the J call TRBJ1-6; TRBD1 is a possible D gene (6 bases). The CDR3 loop spans 17 amino acids. Germline V CDR1 and CDR2: SGHNT, YENEEA. Trimming shortened V by 3 bases and J by 2 bases, and 14 bases separated the two germline ends. CDR3 DNA sequence: TGTGCCAGCAGCTTGGGGGGGGCAGCCACCTATAATTCACCCCTCCACTTT. Amino acids: CASSLGGAATYNSPLHF.

This chain links TRBV4-1 with TRBJ2-7; 7 bases line up with TRBD1. V was pared by 4 bases and J by 7 bases, with 13 bases of the junction left unmatched. The CDR3 covers 15 residues. Germline lookup yields CDR1 MGHRA and CDR2 YSYEKL. The CDR3 loop is CASSPERGPQREQYF. The CDR3 nucleotides read TGCGCCAGCAGCCCGGAGAGGGGGCCTCAGAGGGAGCAGTACTTC.

This clone was counted only a few times. The chain is built from TRBV18 and TRBJ2-3; 9 positions match TRBD2. The V and J ends lost 5 bases and 2 bases, in that order; junction bases with no gene match: 17. This CDR3 spans 19 amino acids. CDR1 and CDR2 (germline): KGHSH, LQKENI. CDR3 protein: CASSSRGPMTSGTTDTQYF. The CDR3 DNA reads as TGTGCCAGCTCATCTCGCGGGCCAATGACTAGCGGTACCACAGATACGCAGTATTTT.

The V call is TRBV10-2, the J call TRBJ2-1; a possible D gene is TRBD1 (6 bases). This CDR3 spans 13 amino acids. Germline V gene lookup returns CDR1 WSHSY and CDR2 SAAADI. Trimming shortened V by 6 bases and J by 5 bases, and 11 bases separated the two germline ends. The CDR3 region is CASRWTEDNEQFF. CDR3 DNA: TGCGCCAGCAGATGGACAGAAGACAATGAGCAGTTCTTC.

Only a few counts were recorded for this clone. The chain uses TRBV9 and TRBJ2-5; D possibly uses TRBD1 or TRBD2 (5 bases each). CDR3 length equals 12 residues. Trimming removed 4 bases from V and 7 bases from J, with 11 bases in between. Germline values: CDR1 SGDLS, CDR2 YYNGEE. CDR3: CASSLDGATQYF. CDR3 coding DNA: TGTGCCAGCAGCCTCGACGGGGCGACCCAGTACTTC.

This clone is medium-sized (0.01 to 0.1%) within its sample. This chain joins TRBV6-8 and TRBJ1-1, with TRBD1 as a possible D gene (5 bases). Germline V gene lookup returns CDR1 MNHGY and CDR2 SAAAGT. Trimming stripped 2 bases from V and 11 bases from J, with 18 bases between. The CDR3 is made up of 14 amino acids. CDR3 in amino acids: CASSYTATVFRAFF. The DNA for the CDR3 is TGTGCCAGCAGTTACACGGCGACAGTCTTTCGCGCTTTCTTT.

This clone is labeled large. Relative to the germline gene, one junction end is altered; a read error may explain this. This chain uses TRBV6-8 with TRBJ1-6; D may be TRBD1 (6 bases). The CDR3 length is 14 residues. In germline, CDR1 is MNHGY, CDR2 SAAAGT. The CDR3 region is CAISVQGNDSPLHF. The CDR3 nucleotides read TGTGCCATCAGTGTTCAGGGGAATGATTCACCCCTCCACTTT.

Sample share makes this clone medium-sized (0.01 to 0.1%). The gene calls are TRBV9 and TRBJ2-1; TRBD2 aligns across 8 bases. This CDR3 has 15 amino acids. CDR1 is SGDLS, CDR2 YYNGEE, per germline. V dropped 4 bases and J dropped 5; count of bases not matched to a gene: 8. In DNA, the CDR3 is TGTGCCAGCAGCCACGCGGGGGGACGAAACAATGAGCAGTTCTTC. This translates into CASSHAGGRNNEQFF. Full variable domain (missing parts from reference TRBV9 and TRBJ2-1): DSGVTQTPKHLITATGQRVTLRCSPRSGDLSVYWYQQSLDQGLQFLIQYYNGEERAKGNILERFSAQQFPDLHSELNLSSLELGDSALYFCASSHAGGRNNEQFFGPGTRLTVL.

This sequence joins TRBV5-1 and TRBJ2-1; 7 bases fit TRBD1. The V segment lost 2 bases and the J segment 1 base; nucleotides outside the gene matches: 6. The CDR3 totals 16 residues. Germline V lookup: CDR1 SGHRS, CDR2 YFSETQ. CDR3 in DNA: TGCGCCAGCAGCTTCCTACAGGGGTCGTCCTACAATGAGCAGTTCTTC. This encodes CASSFLQGSSYNEQFF.

There are a few counts of this clone. The V and J genes are TRBV6-8 and TRBJ1-5; D call uncertain. V dropped 5 bases and J dropped 4 bases, with 12 bases sitting between them. Germline CDR1 MNHGY, CDR2 SAAAGT. There are 14 residues in the CDR3. This chain's CDR3 is CASSPLVVNQPQHF. The DNA for the CDR3 is TGTGCCAGCAGTCCCCTGGTGGTGAATCAGCCCCAGCATTTT.

This chain joins TRBV5-1 and TRBJ1-4; possible D gene TRBD1, 5 bases. The V gene lost 4 bases and the J gene lost 0 bases, with 13 bases spanning the gap. CDR3 length equals 16 residues. CDR1 SGHRS and CDR2 YFSETQ come from the germline V gene. The CDR3 DNA sequence: TGCGCCAGCAGCCCTGACAGTCCTGCAACTAATGAAAAACTGTTTTTT. As protein: CASSPDSPATNEKLFF.

The gene calls are TRBV30 and TRBJ2-7; no clear D. The CDR3 spans 12 residues. V lost 2 bases and J lost 3, with 8 bases in between. Germline loops: CDR1 GTSNPN, CDR2 SVGIG (reference sequence). In DNA, the CDR3 is TGTGCCTGGAGTCCGCAGGTCTACGAGCAGTACTTC. Its protein product is CAWSPQVYEQYF.

This chain links TRBV19 with TRBJ1-6, with D unresolved. CDR1 LNHDA and CDR2 SQIVND come from the germline V gene (reference sequence). This CDR3 is built from 12 residues. Deletions cut 2 bases from V and 6 bases from J, with 2 bases between. This CDR3 reads CASSITNSPLHF. For the CDR3, the DNA is TGTGCCAGTAGTATAACTAATTCACCCCTCCACTTT.

Within the sample, this clone is medium-sized. The chain combines TRBV4-1 with TRBJ2-3; no reliable D call. This CDR3 has 16 amino acids. Trimming removed 0 bases at V and 6 bases at J, with 16 bases between. CDR1 is MGHRA, CDR2 YSYEKL, per germline. The CDR3 sequence is CASSQELKSLPDTQYF. The CDR3, as DNA: TGCGCCAGCAGCCAAGAATTGAAGAGCCTACCTGATACGCAGTATTTT.

This chain joins TRBV18 and TRBJ2-1, with D perhaps given as TRBD1 or TRBD2 (5 bases each). V was cut by 4 bases and J by 6 bases, with 16 bases left in between. Germline V gene sequence: CDR1 KGHSH, CDR2 LQKENI. CDR3 length equals 15 residues. In nucleotides, the CDR3 is TGTGCCAGCTCACTGTCCCGGGACCTAAGCAATGAGCAGTTCTTC. This translates into CASSLSRDLSNEQFF. Complete variable domain (other parts from reference TRBV18 and TRBJ2-1): NAGVMQNPRHLVRRRGQEARLRCSPMKGHSHVYWYRQLPEEGLKFMVYLQKENIIDESGMPKERFSAEFPKEGPSILRIQQVVRGDSAAYFCASSLSRDLSNEQFFGPGTRLTVL.

In its sample, this clone ranks as large. V gene TRBV4-1 combines with J gene TRBJ1-1; tentative D call: TRBD1 (5 bases). The germline gives CDR1 MGHRA, CDR2 YSYEKL. The CDR3 is 16 residues long. The V end was cut by 0 bases, the J end by 5 bases, with 16 bases between. The DNA of the CDR3 is TGCGCCAGCAGCCAAGAACCCGTCCGGGGGGGGACTGAAGCTTTCTTT. Translated, it gives CASSQEPVRGGTEAFF.

By its share, this clone is hyperexpanded. V gene TRBV12-5 combines with J gene TRBJ1-1, with a tentative D call TRBD1 (6 bases). This CDR3 region has 15 residues. Per the germline V gene, CDR1 is LGHNT and CDR2 is FRNRAP. Trimming pared 1 base from V and 0 bases from J, leaving 9 bases between. CDR3 nucleotide sequence: TGTGCTAGTGGTTTGGAGACAGGAGTGAACACTGAAGCTTTCTTT. This sequence encodes CASGLETGVNTEAFF.

The rearrangement joins TRBV19 to TRBJ2-1; a weak D match, TRBD2 (5 bases). Germline V gene sequence: CDR1 LNHDA, CDR2 SQIVND (reference sequence). Between the trimmed V and J ends, which lost 2 bases and 5 bases, there was a span of 19 bases. The length of the CDR3 is 17 residues. DNA of the CDR3: TGTGCCAGTAGTATATGGTTGGTGACTACTGCGAACAATGAGCAGTTCTTC. This translates into CASSIWLVTTANNEQFF.

This clone rates as large. The rearrangement joins TRBV11-3 to TRBJ2-1; 10 bases are shared with TRBD2. Germline values: CDR1 SGHNT, CDR2 YENEEA. The CDR3 has 16 amino acids. The J segment lost 6 bases and the V segment lost 0 bases, leaving 5 bases of the junction unmatched. The CDR3 sequence is CASSLEVASGGNEQFF. The CDR3 DNA sequence: TGTGCCAGCAGCTTAGAGGTGGCTAGCGGGGGCAATGAGCAGTTCTTC.

This clone was counted a few times. The CDR3 region has the DNA TGTGCCAGCAGCCTGGGGGCTTGGGACCAAGAGACCCAGTACTTC. Protein sequence: CASSLGAWDQETQYF. This chain connects TRBV11-3 to TRBJ2-5; weak D call: TRBD1 (6 bases). The CDR3 is 15 residues long. Germline V gene data show CDR1 as SGHNT and CDR2 as YENEEA. Deletions cut 5 bases from V and 0 bases from J, with 13 bases between.

V is TRBV10-2 and J is TRBJ1-3; unclear D gene. Germline CDR1 and CDR2: WSHSY and SAAADI. V lost 2 bases to trimming and J lost 4 bases, with 9 bases between them. This CDR3 comprises 14 residues. The CDR3: CASSEAAVGNTIYF. CDR3 DNA sequence: TGCGCCAGCAGTGAGGCGGCGGTCGGAAACACCATATATTTT.

This clone was seen a handful of times. The chain recombines TRBV19 with TRBJ2-2; D not certain. CDR1 is LNHDA, CDR2 SQIVND, per germline (reference sequence). CDR3 length: 13 residues. The ends were cut back, 5 bases at V and 4 bases at J, with 8 bases in the middle. The CDR3 region is CASSAGRTGELFF. In DNA form, the CDR3 reads TGTGCCAGTAGTGCCGGGCGCACCGGGGAGCTGTTTTTT.